This record concerns one T cell receptor (beta chain) sequence. Its specificity is unknown. The sample is drawn from a study of Graves' ophthalmopathy and Graves' hyperthyroidism. Study outcomes and limitations: A model of 13 signatures distinguished ophthalmopathy from stable hyperthyroidism at 87.88% sensitivity and nearly 83% specificity. Progression of ophthalmopathy was predicted by the model with around 68% sensitivity and roughly 73% specificity. The blood repertoire also included most expanded thyroid clonotypes above 0.001 frequency.

The diagnosis was founded upon clinical symptoms, serum thyroxine, TRAb, thyroid ultrasound and orbital computed tomography. V was clipped by 4 bases and J by 7 bases, with 13 bases between them. The V gene's germline CDR1 is LNHDA and CDR2 SQIVND (reference sequence). CDR3 length: 13 amino acids. RNA transcripts provided the template for amplifying TCR beta CDR3 regions. Investigators did first-round RT-PCR with HTBI primers, then second-round multiplex PCR. MiXCR, applied by TCRdb to the multiplex PCR reads, yields one record per CDR3 protein. Counted here are some 1.1 million distinct CDR3 sequences, 35% to 45% occurring once; the ten biggest clones make up over 8.5%.

The V call is TRBV19, the J call TRBJ1-2, with D maybe TRBD1 (5 bases). Sequenced material: peripheral blood or thyroid tissue (not recorded which). The receptor's source is an adult man with Graves' hyperthyroidism. CDR3 nucleotides: TGTGCCAGTAGTACCTCAGGGTCGGTTGGCTACACCTTC. It translates to CASSTSGSVGYTF.